A single sample is the source of the 25 T cell receptor beta chains below, sequenced in a study of a mutant IDH1 vaccine in newly diagnosed glioma. The protocol was immunoSEQ multiplex PCR, while the TCRdb copy is restricted to in-frame clones and leaves out a portion. Of about 31,000 clones in the sample, more than 80% are singletons; the top ten hold 4.5% to 5.5%. What these receptors recognize is not known. This sample's time point: week 47, end of study. Topical imiquimod accompanied each vaccine dose, which consisted of 300 ug of mutant IDH1 20-mer peptide. The sequencing here drew on PBMCs, taken from a glioma patient whose treatment included an IDH1 peptide vaccine. These receptors originate from a woman aged 40 to 50 with glioma.

This clone was counted once. The genes are TRBV6-6 and TRBJ1-4; TRBD1 is a possible D gene (5 bases). CDR3 length equals 14 residues. Germline assignment: CDR1 MNHNY and CDR2 SVGAGI (reference sequence). V was clipped by 5 bases and J by 6 bases, with 13 bases between them. Here the CDR3 reads CASSPRVEDEKLFF. CDR3 sequence (DNA): TGTGCCAGCAGTCCCAGGGTTGAGGATGAAAAACTGTTTTTT.

This clone was seen a single time. CDR3: CASSSAGGAEQYF. The CDR3 DNA is TGCGCCAGCAGCTCAGCGGGAGGTGCCGAGCAGTACTTC. The V and J genes are TRBV10-1 and TRBJ2-7, with 9 bases fitting TRBD2. The CDR3 loop spans 13 amino acids. Germline V CDR1 and CDR2: WNHNN, SYGVQD (reference sequence). V lost 6 bases to trimming and J lost 6 bases; unmatched junction nucleotides: 6.

V gene TRBV29-1 combines with J gene TRBJ2-7; D might be TRBD1 (6 bases). The V end lost 2 bases, the J end lost 1 base, and 15 bases lay between the germline ends. Germline V gives CDR1 SQVTM, CDR2 ANQGSEA. The CDR3 covers 15 residues. The CDR3 DNA follows: TGCAGCGTTGAATTACTGGACAGACCTTCCTACGAGCAGTACTTC. Translated, it gives CSVELLDRPSYEQYF.

On this clone: Sequence at one end of the junction differs from germline and may be a read error. The J gene is TRBJ2-2, the V gene TRBV30; unclear D gene. CDR3 length: 11 residues. The V gene's germline CDR1 is GTSNPN and CDR2 SVGIG (reference sequence). The CDR3 coding sequence is TGTGCCTGGGGCCGCCCCGGAGAGCTGTTTTTT. This sequence encodes CAWGRPGELFF.

The chain couples TRBV5-5 to TRBJ1-4; unclear D gene. Trimming took 4 bases from V and 2 from J, leaving 12 bases between them. The CDR3 is 15 residues long. Germline assignment: CDR1 SGHKS and CDR2 YYEKEE (reference sequence). The CDR3 DNA reads as TGTGCCAGCAGCCGACTCTGGCGGACTAATGAAAAACTGTTTTTT. This encodes CASSRLWRTNEKLFF.

This clone was picked up one time. The chain links TRBV4-1 to TRBJ2-7; TRBD1 matches at 7 bases. V lost 1 base to trimming and J lost 4 bases; unmatched junction nucleotides: 4. CDR1 and CDR2 from the germline V gene are MGHRA and YSYEKL. There are 14 residues in the CDR3. The CDR3 region has the DNA TGCGCCAGCAGCCAAGTGGGACAGTCTTACGAGCAGTACTTC. Amino acids: CASSQVGQSYEQYF.

The chain has TRBV6-6 and TRBJ2-5; D might be TRBD1 or TRBD2, each matching 6 bases. Germline V gene data show CDR1 as MNHNY and CDR2 as SVGAGI (reference sequence). Between the trimmed V and J ends, which lost 6 bases and 4 bases, there was a span of 12 bases. The CDR3 consists of 13 residues. CDR3 sequence (DNA): TGTGCCAGCAGGGAAGGAGGGGGAGAGACCCAGTACTTC. It codes for CASREGGGETQYF.

J is TRBJ2-2 and V is TRBV5-4; TRBD2 is a possible D gene (7 bases). This CDR3 has 15 residues. CDR1 and CDR2 from the germline V gene are SGHNT and YYREEE (reference sequence). Between the trimmed V and J ends, which lost 5 bases and 2 bases, there was a span of 13 bases. The CDR3 sequence: CASRGGGQNTGELFF. DNA of the CDR3: TGTGCCAGCAGAGGGGGGGGACAAAACACCGGGGAGCTGTTTTTT.

The chain employs TRBV6-5 and TRBJ1-2; 11 bases agree with TRBD1. This CDR3 is built from 14 residues. Germline CDR1 reads MNHEY; CDR2 reads SVGAGI. J gave up 6 bases and V 4 bases, and 4 bases lay outside the gene matches. Written as DNA, the CDR3 is TGTGCCAGCAGTTTCGGGACAGGGGGAAATGGCTACACCTTC. This encodes CASSFGTGGNGYTF.

V usage is TRBV11-1 and J usage is TRBJ2-6, with TRBD1 matching over 8 bases. Unmatched junction bases numbered 7, after V lost 3 bases and J lost 0 bases. From germline, CDR1 is SGHAT and CDR2 FQDESV (reference sequence). CDR3 length: 18 residues. CDR3 sequence: CASSFAEGTGSGANVLTF. The CDR3, as DNA: TGTGCCAGCAGCTTCGCTGAGGGGACAGGCTCTGGGGCCAACGTCCTGACTTTC. The full variable domain, with the rest looked up from reference TRBV11-1 and TRBJ2-6, is EAEVAQSPRYKITEKSQAVAFWCDPISGHATLYWYRQILGQGPELLVQFQDESVVDDSQLPKDRFSAERLKGVDSTLKIQPAELGDSAMYLCASSFAEGTGSGANVLTFGAGSRLTVL.

The chain links TRBV2 to TRBJ2-1; 8 nucleotides line up with TRBD2. This CDR3 spans 14 amino acids. V dropped 6 bases and J dropped 2; count of bases not matched to a gene: 3. The germline gives CDR1 SNHLY, CDR2 FYNNEI. The CDR3, as DNA: TGTGCCAGCAGGGGCGGGGGGACCTACAATGAGCAGTTCTTC. This encodes CASRGGGTYNEQFF.

V gene TRBV28 combines with J gene TRBJ2-7; D uncertain. There are 13 residues in the CDR3. CDR1 and CDR2 (germline): MDHEN, SYDVKM. Deletions cut 2 bases from V and 6 bases from J, with 11 bases between. The CDR3 DNA follows: TGTGCCAGCAGTTTAGTGAAAAGGGCCGAGCAGTACTTC. Translated, it gives CASSLVKRAEQYF.

The chain employs TRBV2 and TRBJ2-1; D is possibly TRBD2 (6 bases). V lost 10 bases and J lost 1, with 14 bases in between. Germline loops: CDR1 SNHLY, CDR2 FYNNEI. The CDR3 length is 14 residues. In DNA form, the CDR3 reads TGTGCCACCGGTCGGGCGGGATCCTACAATGAGCAGTTCTTC. Residues: CATGRAGSYNEQFF.

The chain carries TRBV6-6 and TRBJ1-5; D remains ambiguous. Germline V lookup: CDR1 MNHNY, CDR2 SVGAGI (reference sequence). Trimming removed 7 bases at V and 3 bases at J, with 16 bases between. This CDR3 contains 15 residues. CDR3 nucleotides: TGTGCCAGCACCCCCATGGGTAGCAACAATCAGCCCCAGCATTTT. As protein: CASTPMGSNNQPQHF.

This clone was picked up a small number of times. The genes are TRBV5-1 and TRBJ1-1; D gene unclear. Trimming left V 0 bases short and J 6 bases short, with 12 bases between. Germline CDR1 reads SGHRS; CDR2 reads YFSETQ. The CDR3 contains 14 residues. The CDR3 reads CASSLEGEWAEAFF. DNA for the CDR3: TGCGCCAGCAGCTTGGAGGGTGAGTGGGCTGAAGCTTTCTTT.

This clone was picked up a small number of times. The chain uses TRBV7-2 and TRBJ1-1, with D perhaps matching TRBD1 (5 bases). V was pared by 5 bases and J by 5 bases, with 12 bases between. CDR1 is SGHTA and CDR2 is FQGNSA in the germline V gene. The CDR3 totals 13 residues. CDR3 in amino acids: CASSTRTGTEAFF. The DNA of the CDR3 is TGTGCCAGCAGCACCCGAACAGGAACTGAAGCTTTCTTT.

The J gene is TRBJ1-1, the V gene TRBV6-5; a weak D match, TRBD1 (5 bases). V gave up 2 bases and J gave up 1 base, with 8 bases separating them. The CDR3 loop spans 14 amino acids. CDR1 and CDR2 from the germline V gene are MNHEY and SVGAGI. CDR3 DNA sequence: TGTGCCAGCAGTTACGCGGGGGGGAACACTGAAGCTTTCTTT. It is translated as CASSYAGGNTEAFF.

The V gene is TRBV7-8, the J gene TRBJ2-1; 9 nucleotides align to TRBD1. The CDR3 is 13 residues long. Germline values: CDR1 SGHVS, CDR2 FQNEAQ. CDR3 nucleotide sequence: TGTGCTAACAGGGACAGGGAGGACAATGAGCAGTTCTTC. The encoded protein is CANRDREDNEQFF.

The J gene is TRBJ2-3, the V gene TRBV27, with 8 nucleotides matching TRBD2. Germline V lookup: CDR1 MNHEY, CDR2 SMNVEV (reference sequence). V was pared by 6 bases and J by 6 bases, with 14 bases of the junction left unmatched. This CDR3 is built from 16 residues. The CDR3 reads CASRGRVRGGVDTQYF. DNA for the CDR3: TGTGCCAGCAGGGGACGGGTCCGGGGGGGCGTGGATACGCAGTATTTT.

This clone was counted once. This rearrangement joins TRBV6-5 to TRBJ2-7; D unresolved. The CDR3 loop spans 14 amino acids. Germline V gene sequence: CDR1 MNHEY, CDR2 SVGAGI. V was shortened by 11 bases and J by 0 bases, with 17 bases between the two germline ends. The CDR3 coding sequence is TGTGCCTCAGCTCCGGACCGAGACTCCTACGAGCAGTACTTC. This gives the protein CASAPDRDSYEQYF.

A single count supports this clone. This chain uses TRBV10-2 with TRBJ1-1, with 8 nucleotides matching TRBD1. This CDR3 contains 13 residues. The germline V gene has CDR1 WSHSY and CDR2 SAAADI. V shed 6 bases, J shed 1 base, and the junction held 1 base outside the gene matches. The CDR3 protein is CASRGQANTEAFF. The CDR3 region has the DNA TGCGCCAGCAGGGGACAGGCGAACACTGAAGCTTTCTTT.

The rearrangement joins TRBV28 to TRBJ2-2, with TRBD2 identical over 7 bases. Trimming removed 10 bases from V and 4 bases from J; junction bases left unmatched: 6. This CDR3 spans 13 amino acids. The germline gives CDR1 MDHEN, CDR2 SYDVKM. The CDR3 DNA follows: TGTGCCATCCGGGACTATAGCACCGGGGAGCTGTTTTTT. Its protein product is CAIRDYSTGELFF. The full variable domain, rest sourced from reference TRBV28 and TRBJ2-2, is DVKVTQSSRYLVKRTGEKVFLECVQDMDHENMFWYRQDPGLGLRLIYFSYDVKMKEKGDIPEGYSVSREKKERFSLILESASTNQTSMYLCAIRDYSTGELFFGEGSRLTVL.

V gene TRBV5-8 combines with J gene TRBJ1-5, with D hard to call. The V gene lost 0 bases and the J gene lost 0 bases, with 7 bases spanning the gap. The CDR3 length is 15 residues. Germline V lookup: CDR1 SGHTS, CDR2 YDEGEE. The CDR3 region is CASSLGRNSNQPQHF. CDR3 in DNA: TGTGCCAGCAGCTTGGGCCGGAATAGCAATCAGCCCCAGCATTTT.

This chain uses TRBV7-9 with TRBJ2-7; no clear D gene. The V gene lost 1 base and the J gene lost 2 bases, with 12 bases spanning the gap. Germline CDR1 SEHNR, CDR2 FQNEAQ (reference sequence). The CDR3 consists of 15 residues. CDR3 protein: CASSLGTGRPYEQYF. The CDR3 DNA reads as TGTGCCAGCAGCTTAGGTACCGGGCGGCCCTACGAGCAGTACTTC.

V gene TRBV7-9 combines with J gene TRBJ2-7; 7 positions agree with TRBD1. Germline V gives CDR1 SEHNR, CDR2 FQNEAQ (reference sequence). V shed 4 bases and J 2 bases; nucleotides not matched to a gene: 11. CDR3 length equals 16 residues. The CDR3 sequence is CASSSLLRDSTYEQYF. For the CDR3, the DNA is TGTGCCAGCAGCTCTTTACTCCGGGACAGTACCTACGAGCAGTACTTC.